One and the same sample provided the 32 T cell receptor beta chains below, sequenced in a study of blood T cell repertoires in COVID-19. TCRdb's table, derived via immunoSEQ multiplex PCR, lists solely in-frame clones and lacks some. The repertoire consists of some 40,000 clones, with around 90% occurring once and the leading ten covering about 0.34%. The source material was peripheral blood. The receptors were sampled from a man in his fifties or sixties with COVID-19, enrolled during active disease.

The chain recombines TRBV6-6 with TRBJ1-5, with a tentative D call TRBD1 (6 bases). The CDR3 is 13 residues long. The V and J ends lost 6 bases and 5 bases respectively, with 11 bases between them. Germline CDR1 reads MNHNY; CDR2 reads SVGAGI (reference sequence). In nucleotides, the CDR3 is TGTGCCAGCAGCGGACAGATTGATCAGCCCCAGCATTTT. Its protein product is CASSGQIDQPQHF.

This rearrangement joins TRBV6-2 or TRBV6-3 to TRBJ2-1; no clear D. V was pared by 2 bases and J by 2 bases, with 10 bases between. The CDR3 is made up of 15 amino acids. Per germline, CDR1 MNHEY and CDR2 SVGEGT. In DNA form, the CDR3 reads TGTGCCAGCAGTTACGATCCAGTTACCTACAATGAGCAGTTCTTC. Protein product: CASSYDPVTYNEQFF.

This clone was seen just once. This rearrangement joins TRBV18 to TRBJ2-1; D is possibly TRBD1 (8 bases). V lost 4 bases and J 5 bases, leaving 15 bases between the germline ends. The germline gives CDR1 KGHSH, CDR2 LQKENI. The CDR3 sequence is 15 residues long. CDR3 amino acids: CASSLRGLADNEQFF. The CDR3 DNA follows: TGTGCCAGCTCACTCAGGGGGCTAGCGGACAATGAGCAGTTCTTC.

This clone was seen once. V usage is TRBV5-1 and J usage is TRBJ1-1, with D possibly being TRBD1 (5 bases). Germline V gives CDR1 SGHRS, CDR2 YFSETQ. The V gene lost 1 base and the J gene lost 3 bases, with 13 bases spanning the gap. The CDR3 contains 15 residues. CDR3 amino acids: CASSLLARADTEAFF. The CDR3 DNA is TGCGCCAGCAGCTTGCTGGCCAGGGCGGACACTGAAGCTTTCTTT.

The V gene is TRBV4-2, the J gene TRBJ1-5; maybe TRBD1 (6 bases). The CDR3 is 15 residues long. V shed 1 base and J shed 7 bases, with 14 bases lying between them. Germline V lookup: CDR1 LGHNA, CDR2 YNFKEQ. Here the CDR3 reads CASSQANLGAQPQHF. The CDR3 region has the DNA TGTGCCAGCAGCCAAGCCAACTTGGGGGCACAGCCCCAGCATTTT.

The chain combines TRBV5-6 with TRBJ2-7; D is unclear. The CDR3 has 17 residues. V dropped 4 bases and J dropped 4 bases, with 24 bases sitting between them. Looked up from germline, CDR1 is SGHDT and CDR2 is YYEEEE. This chain's CDR3 is CASSRIGAQSLLYEQYF. The CDR3 DNA reads TGTGCCAGCAGCCGCATCGGAGCCCAATCGTTATTATACGAGCAGTACTTC. Based on the CDR3 plus reference TRBV5-6 and TRBJ2-7, the full variable domain is DAGVTQSPTHLIKTRGQQVTLRCSPKSGHDTVSWYQQALGQGPQFIFQYYEEEERQRGNFPDRFSGHQFPNYSSELNVNALLLGDSALYLCASSRIGAQSLLYEQYFGPGTRLTVT.

The chain employs TRBV2 and TRBJ1-1, with D maybe TRBD1 (6 bases). The V gene's germline CDR1 is SNHLY and CDR2 FYNNEI. Deletions cut 5 bases from V and 4 bases from J, with 14 bases between. The CDR3 sequence is 14 residues long. The CDR3 coding sequence is TGTGCCAGCAGTAGACAGGCTTTAGGCACTGAAGCTTTCTTT. This translates into CASSRQALGTEAFF.

This clone has a single count. This chain joins TRBV10-3 and TRBJ2-3, with 7 bases that match TRBD2. J was trimmed by 2 bases and V by 3 bases; bases with no gene match: 8. The CDR3 has 16 residues. CDR1 ENHRY and CDR2 SYGVKD come from the germline V gene. The CDR3 DNA reads as TGTGCCATCAGTGAAAGAGTGGGGGGGATCACAGATACGCAGTATTTT. It translates to CAISERVGGITDTQYF.

This chain uses TRBV14 with TRBJ2-1; 14 bases align to TRBD2. V lost 4 bases and J lost 9; bases outside the gene matches: 14. This CDR3 is 18 amino acids long. Germline CDR1 and CDR2: SGHDN and FVKESK. The CDR3 is CASSPPVRLAGGPSEQFF. CDR3 nucleotides: TGTGCCAGCAGCCCGCCCGTGAGACTAGCGGGAGGGCCCAGTGAGCAGTTCTTC.

Turning to this clone: One junction end does not reproduce the germline sequence, and a read error may be involved. This chain joins TRBV27 and TRBJ2-1; 12 bases are a match to TRBD2. The V gene's germline CDR1 is MNHEY and CDR2 SMNVEV (reference sequence). The CDR3 totals 16 residues. CDR3 residues: CASSLSPSGLAGPPLF. CDR3 DNA sequence: TGTGCCAGCAGTTTATCGCCATCCGGACTAGCGGGACCCCCCCTCTTC.

The genes are TRBV5-1 and TRBJ2-1; D unresolved. CDR1 is SGHRS, CDR2 YFSETQ, per germline. The CDR3 is made up of 14 amino acids. Trimming stripped 5 bases from V and 1 base from J, with 10 bases between. CDR3 DNA: TGCGCCAGCAGGAGTAGTGGTTCCTACAATGAGCAGTTCTTC. It is translated as CASRSSGSYNEQFF. Combining the CDR3 with reference TRBV5-1 and TRBJ2-1 gives the whole variable domain KAGVTQTPRYLIKTRGQQVTLSCSPISGHRSVSWYQQTPGQGLQFLFEYFSETQRNKGNFPGRFSGRQFSNSRSEMNVSTLELGDSALYLCASRSSGSYNEQFFGPGTRLTVL.

V is TRBV5-8 and J is TRBJ1-1, with TRBD1 matching 12 bases. V lost 3 bases, J lost 0 bases, and 6 bases stayed unmatched. The CDR3 has 17 residues. Germline values: CDR1 SGHTS, CDR2 YDEGEE. CDR3 residues: CASSSPGQGAMNTEAFF. DNA for the CDR3: TGTGCCAGCAGCTCCCCGGGACAGGGGGCCATGAACACTGAAGCTTTCTTT.

J is TRBJ1-6 and V is TRBV6-6; D unclear. Germline lookup yields CDR1 MNHNY and CDR2 SVGAGI (reference sequence). The CDR3 length is 15 residues. The V and J ends lost 7 bases and 0 bases respectively, with 10 bases between them. This CDR3 is CASTYALSYNSPLHF. In nucleotides, the CDR3 is TGTGCCAGCACCTACGCCCTCTCCTATAATTCACCCCTCCACTTT.

The chain employs TRBV7-2 and TRBJ2-3; 7 bases match TRBD2. Germline V gene data show CDR1 as SGHTA and CDR2 as FQGNSA. V lost 6 bases and J lost 2; bases outside the gene matches: 2. The CDR3 consists of 13 residues. DNA for the CDR3: TGTGCCAGCAGTCGGGACTACACAGATACGCAGTATTTT. It is translated as CASSRDYTDTQYF.

This clone was counted a few times. The V call is TRBV18, the J call TRBJ1-5, with D possibly matching TRBD1 (5 bases). Trimming took off 6 bases at V and 7 bases at J, with 13 bases between the two ends. The CDR3 has 13 residues. Germline V gene sequence: CDR1 KGHSH, CDR2 LQKENI. This chain's CDR3 is CASSESWGQPQHF. The CDR3, as DNA: TGTGCCAGCTCGGAATCCTGGGGCCAGCCCCAGCATTTT.

The chain uses TRBV7-8 and TRBJ2-1; 11 positions match TRBD2. J lost 8 bases, V lost 2 bases, and 11 bases had no gene match. CDR3 size: 17 residues. Germline CDR1 reads SGHVS; CDR2 reads FQNEAQ. CDR3 sequence reads: CASSLFPFSGRGYEQFF. CDR3 DNA: TGTGCCAGCAGCTTATTCCCCTTTAGCGGGAGGGGGTATGAGCAGTTCTTC.

The chain is built from TRBV9 and TRBJ2-2; TRBD1 matches 10 bases. The CDR3 has 15 residues. The germline V gene encodes CDR1 SGDLS and CDR2 YYNGEE. V was clipped by 3 bases and J by 7 bases; unmatched bases: 6. Written as DNA, the CDR3 is TGTGCCAGCAGCGCCCGGGACAGGGGTTTCGGGGAGCTGTTTTTT. Its protein is CASSARDRGFGELFF.

The chain recombines TRBV6-5 with TRBJ2-1, with TRBD1 matching 7 bases. V dropped 0 bases and J dropped 4; count of bases not matched to a gene: 6. Germline V gives CDR1 MNHEY, CDR2 SVGAGI. The CDR3 consists of 16 residues. The CDR3 DNA follows: TGTGCCAGCAGTTACTCTGGCAGGGGGAAATACAATGAGCAGTTCTTC. This encodes CASSYSGRGKYNEQFF.

The chain recombines TRBV10-1 with TRBJ1-1; 7 nucleotides line up with TRBD1. This CDR3 region has 14 residues. With 5 bases clipped from V and 3 bases from J, the junction kept 6 bases outside the gene matches. Per the germline V gene, CDR1 is WNHNN and CDR2 is SYGVQD (reference sequence). CDR3 in DNA: TGCGCCAGCAGTCTACAGGGGTTGGACACTGAAGCTTTCTTT. Its protein is CASSLQGLDTEAFF.

The chain employs TRBV19 and TRBJ1-4; 7 bases agree with TRBD1. The V segment lost 2 bases and the J segment 7 bases; nucleotides outside the gene matches: 13. CDR3 length equals 17 residues. The germline CDR1 and CDR2 sequences are LNHDA and SQIVND (reference sequence). The CDR3 reads CASSILNWRGQREKLFF. Here the CDR3 DNA reads TGTGCCAGTAGTATACTCAACTGGAGGGGGCAGCGTGAAAAACTGTTTTTT.

V usage is TRBV30 and J usage is TRBJ2-1, with 10 bases matching TRBD1. In germline, CDR1 is GTSNPN, CDR2 SVGIG (reference sequence). The CDR3 loop spans 12 amino acids. V gave up 2 bases and J gave up 12 bases; unmatched junction bases: 4. The CDR3 coding sequence is TGTGCCTGGAGTTTCGGACAGGGGGGGCAGTTCTTC. Protein: CAWSFGQGGQFF. Combining the CDR3 with reference TRBV30 and TRBJ2-1 gives the whole variable domain SQTIHQWPATLVQPVGSPLSLECTVEGTSNPNLYWYRQAAGRGLQLLFYSVGIGQISSEVPQNLSASRPQDRQFILSSKKLLLSDSGFYLCAWSFGQGGQFFGPGTRLTVL.

The CDR3 reads CASGLAGYYEQYF. The CDR3 nucleotides read TGTGCCAGTGGACTAGCGGGATACTACGAGCAGTACTTC. The J gene is TRBJ2-7, the V gene TRBV27, with 12 bases matching TRBD2. Germline CDR1 MNHEY, CDR2 SMNVEV (reference sequence). Trimming cost V 9 bases and J 3 bases; bases outside gene matches: 3. This CDR3 contains 13 residues.

The chain recombines TRBV7-8 with TRBJ2-4; the D gene is possibly TRBD2 (7 bases). The CDR3 covers 16 residues. Germline V CDR1 and CDR2: SGHVS, FQNEAQ. The V end was cut by 0 bases, the J end by 11 bases, with 20 bases between. CDR3 nucleotide sequence: TGTGCCAGCAGCTTAGCACTGGGCAGGGAGGGGGGTTTTCAGTACTTC. Protein sequence: CASSLALGREGGFQYF.

The rearrangement joins TRBV7-2 to TRBJ2-1; no clear D gene. CDR3 length equals 13 residues. The ends were cut back, 3 bases at V and 5 bases at J, with 8 bases in the middle. Germline V gene data show CDR1 as SGHTA and CDR2 as FQGNSA. CDR3 residues: CASSLGVNNEQFF. The CDR3 bases are TGTGCCAGCAGCTTGGGCGTAAACAATGAGCAGTTCTTC.

This chain joins TRBV5-1 and TRBJ2-3; D perhaps matches TRBD1 (5 bases). The length of the CDR3 is 15 residues. Germline V lookup: CDR1 SGHRS, CDR2 YFSETQ. The V gene lost 5 bases and the J gene lost 2 bases, with 15 bases spanning the gap. In DNA form, the CDR3 reads TGCGCCAGCAGAATGGGGCTAATAAACACAGATACGCAGTATTTT. Protein product: CASRMGLINTDTQYF. Complete variable domain (other parts from reference TRBV5-1 and TRBJ2-3): KAGVTQTPRYLIKTRGQQVTLSCSPISGHRSVSWYQQTPGQGLQFLFEYFSETQRNKGNFPGRFSGRQFSNSRSEMNVSTLELGDSALYLCASRMGLINTDTQYFGPGTRLTVL.

The chain couples TRBV5-1 to TRBJ1-3, with 8 bases lining up with TRBD1. Per germline, CDR1 SGHRS and CDR2 YFSETQ. Losses at the gene ends were 4 bases for V and 8 bases for J; bases not matched to a gene: 8. The CDR3 sequence is 14 residues long. The CDR3 nucleotides are TGCGCCAGCAGCCAAAGGACAGGGAAAGACACCATATATTTT. As protein: CASSQRTGKDTIYF.

J is TRBJ2-7 and V is TRBV10-3; 7 bases are a match to TRBD2. Germline trimming cut 0 bases from V and 4 bases from J; bases unmatched to any gene: 6. The CDR3 length is 15 residues. CDR1 and CDR2 from the germline V gene are ENHRY and SYGVKD. The CDR3 loop is CAISESSRGLYEQYF. The CDR3 region has the DNA TGTGCCATCAGTGAGTCTAGCCGGGGACTATACGAGCAGTACTTC.

The rearrangement joins TRBV9 to TRBJ1-1, with 12 bases lining up with TRBD1. The CDR3 contains 17 residues. Trimming took 4 bases from V and 4 from J; bases not matched to a gene: 11. Germline V lookup: CDR1 SGDLS, CDR2 YYNGEE. CDR3 sequence (DNA): TGTGCCAGCAGCTTTAGACCGGGACAGGGGGCGATCACTGAAGCTTTCTTT. Residues: CASSFRPGQGAITEAFF.

This sequence joins TRBV28 and TRBJ2-5; TRBD2 matches at 10 bases. The V gene end was trimmed by 5 bases and the J gene end by 5 bases; junction bases not matched to a gene: 14. CDR1 is MDHEN, CDR2 SYDVKM, per germline. The CDR3 has 17 amino acids. CDR3 protein: CASSPGLAAGGAETQYF. Here the CDR3 DNA reads TGTGCCAGCAGTCCCGGACTAGCGGCAGGAGGGGCGGAGACCCAGTACTTC.

The rearrangement joins TRBV3-1 (or the pseudogene TRBV3-2) to TRBJ2-7, with D possibly being TRBD2 (5 bases). The V end was cut by 4 bases, the J end by 0 bases, with 25 bases between. Germline-derived CDR1 and CDR2 are LGHDT and YNNKEL (reference sequence). The CDR3 has 19 amino acids. The CDR3: CASSLLHPRRAKDSYEQYF. The CDR3 coding sequence is TGTGCCAGCAGCCTCCTCCATCCTCGGCGGGCGAAAGACTCCTACGAGCAGTACTTC.

The sample holds one count of this clone. V is TRBV19 and J is TRBJ2-5; 12 bases are a match to TRBD1. Losses at the gene ends were 5 bases for V and 5 bases for J; bases not matched to a gene: 12. Germline CDR1 and CDR2: LNHDA and SQIVND (reference sequence). The CDR3 has 17 amino acids. CDR3 region: CASSLRDRGLSGETQYF. CDR3 bases: TGTGCCAGTAGTCTCCGGGACAGGGGGCTCTCGGGTGAGACCCAGTACTTC.

The chain uses TRBV7-2 and TRBJ2-7; D is uncertain. The germline gives CDR1 SGHTA, CDR2 FQGNSA. CDR3 length: 16 amino acids. V shed 8 bases and J shed 0 bases, with 20 bases lying between them. Written as DNA, the CDR3 is TGTGCCAGCTCCCTCCCTTCCCCGCGGAGCTCCTACGAGCAGTACTTC. This codes for CASSLPSPRSSYEQYF.